Each of the 14 T cell receptor beta chains below was sequenced from the same sample in a study of T cell clonality in common variable immunodeficiency (dated by TCRdb to about 2015). The library was obtained by the immunoSEQ multiplex PCR assay. Here the immuneACCESS table is served through TCRdb, limited to in-frame sequences with V and J called. Missing clones are a known gap in these copies; in checked studies unresolved V genes cover under half, and the rest lacks a known reason. The sample has about 45,000 clones on record, with no singletons. About 10% of the sample is taken by the ten largest. The sequenced material came from peripheral blood mononuclear cells. The receptor source for this set is a person aged 18 to 70 in good health.

This clone was recorded at least ten times. With the read ending 3 residues before the CDR3 end, the germline J gene is used to fill in that end. V gene TRBV20-1 combines with J gene TRBJ2-7; 11 nucleotides agree with TRBD2. The CDR3 has 15 amino acids. V was clipped by 0 bases and J by 2 bases; unmatched bases: 3. Per the germline V gene, CDR1 is DFQATT and CDR2 is SNEGSKA (reference sequence). CDR3 DNA (partial): TGCAGTGCTAGAGATACGACTAGCGGGGCCTACGAG. Encoded protein: CSARDTTSGAYE. The full CDR3 protein is CSARDTTSGAYEQYF.

At least ten counts were recorded for this clone. The DNA ends 3 residues before the CDR3 does, and the rest of the CDR3 is filled in from the germline J gene. This sequence joins TRBV5-1 and TRBJ2-2; the D call may be TRBD1 or TRBD2 (5 bases each). Between the trimmed V and J ends, which lost 0 bases and 5 bases, there was a span of 14 bases. Germline V gives CDR1 SGHRS, CDR2 YFSETQ. There are 16 residues in the CDR3. The CDR3 region is CASSLGSEGRTGELFF. CDR3 DNA, as far as it was read: TGCGCCAGCAGCTTGGGCTCTGAGGGGCGGACCGGGGAG. Supplemented by reference TRBV5-1 and TRBJ2-2, the full variable domain reads KAGVTQTPRYLIKTRGQQVTLSCSPISGHRSVSWYQQTPGQGLQFLFEYFSETQRNKGNFPGRFSGRQFSNSRSEMNVSTLELGDSALYLCASSLGSEGRTGELFFGEGSRLTVL.

Many counts were recorded for this clone. Coverage ceases 3 residues before the CDR3 finishes, and the germline J gene fills in the end. The genes are TRBV6-2 or TRBV6-3 and TRBJ1-1, with unresolved D. CDR1 MNHEY and CDR2 SVGEGT come from the germline V gene. Trimming took 8 bases from V and 4 from J, leaving 14 bases between them. CDR3 size: 13 residues. CDR3 bases read: TGTGCCAGCGGAAGGGCGCGAACCACTGAA. Its translation is CASGRARTTE. The entire CDR3 protein is CASGRARTTEAFF.

This clone was recorded at least ten times. Read coverage stops 3 residues before the CDR3 terminus; the germline J gene supplies the remainder. V usage is TRBV23-1 and J usage is TRBJ1-4; TRBD1 agrees at 9 bases. TRBV23-1 is assigned to the ORF class and has an uncertain function. CDR3 length: 16 amino acids. The junction had 7 bases not matched to a gene; V was cut back by 0 bases and J by 8 bases. The CDR3: CASSQSVDRGAEKLFF. Incomplete CDR3 DNA: TGCGCCAGCAGTCAATCAGTGGACAGGGGCGCAGAAAAA.

This clone was counted at least ten times. The DNA ends 3 residues before the CDR3 does, and the rest of the CDR3 is filled in from the germline J gene. The V and J genes are TRBV27 and TRBJ2-4; TRBD2 agrees at 9 bases. Trimming at V came to 1 base and at J to 6 bases, leaving 4 bases not matched to a gene. The germline CDR1 and CDR2 sequences are MNHEY and SMNVEV (reference sequence). The CDR3 loop spans 15 amino acids. Incomplete CDR3 DNA: TGTGCCAGCAGTTTATTTAGCGGGAGTTCAAACATT. Translating it yields CASSLFSGSSNI. The whole CDR3 protein reads CASSLFSGSSNIQYF.

This clone showed up many times. Germline and junction disagree at one end, which may indicate a read error. The CDR3 is cut off 3 residues early in the read; its end comes from the germline J gene. The rearrangement uses TRBV4-2 and TRBJ2-5; possibly TRBD2 for D (5 bases). Per the germline V gene, CDR1 is LGHNA and CDR2 is YNFKEQ. The CDR3 extends over 16 amino acids. This CDR3 is CASSQDPSSFQETQYF. The sequenced CDR3 bases are TGCGCCAGCAGCCAAGATCCCTCTAGCTTTCAAGAGACC.

This clone was counted many times. The CDR3 goes on 3 residues after the read ends, and that part is filled in from the germline J gene. Other DNA sequences from this sample encode an identical CDR3 as well. The chain combines TRBV20-1 with TRBJ2-1; TRBD2 aligns across 10 bases. Germline trimming cut 2 bases from V and 0 bases from J; bases unmatched to any gene: 7. This CDR3 has 17 residues. Germline values: CDR1 DFQATT, CDR2 SNEGSKA (reference sequence). The covered CDR3 bases are TGCAGTGCTAGACGGACTAGCGGACTAATCTCCTACAATGAG. It specifies CSARRTSGLISYNE. The CDR3 in its entirety is CSARRTSGLISYNEQFF.

This clone was seen many times. The read ends 3 residues shy of where the CDR3 ends; the end is completed using the germline J gene. The chain links TRBV20-1 to TRBJ2-3; D gene unclear. Germline CDR1 is DFQATT and CDR2 is SNEGSKA (reference sequence). This CDR3 spans 15 amino acids. Between the trimmed V and J ends, which lost 1 base and 0 bases, there was a span of 11 bases. The CDR3 bases that were read are TGCAGTGCTAGAGTTTCTCTCTCTAGCACAGATACG. Amino acids: CSARVSLSSTDT. Given in full, the CDR3 is CSARVSLSSTDTQYF.

This clone occurred many times. The read gets to within 3 residues of the CDR3 end, and the germline J gene fills in the rest. The chain carries TRBV19 and TRBJ2-7, with 7 bases fitting TRBD2. The CDR3 has 13 amino acids. CDR1 is LNHDA, CDR2 SQIVND, per germline (reference sequence). J gave up 3 bases and V 3 bases, and 2 bases lay outside the gene matches. Incomplete CDR3 DNA: TGTGCCAGTAGTATCGGGGGGTTCTACGAG. It is translated as CASSIGGFYE. In full, the CDR3 reads CASSIGGFYEQYF.

This clone was seen ten or more times. The read falls 3 residues short of the CDR3 end, and the missing part is taken from the germline J gene. The chain couples TRBV7-9 to TRBJ1-2; 7 bases match TRBD1. The V and J ends lost 4 bases and 7 bases, in that order; junction bases with no gene match: 6. Germline values: CDR1 SEHNR, CDR2 FQNEAQ (reference sequence). This CDR3 region has 13 residues. CDR3 sequence: CASSSGTVSGYTF. The covered CDR3 bases are TGTGCCAGCAGCTCCGGGACAGTAAGTGGC.

The table lists this clone with many counts. Read sequence stops 3 residues before the CDR3 end, and the germline J gene provides the missing end. Other DNA sequences in this sample translate to the same CDR3. The chain couples TRBV29-1 to TRBJ1-3; possible D gene TRBD1, 6 bases. CDR3 length: 19 amino acids. With 0 bases removed from V and 4 bases from J, the gap between germline ends came to 25 bases. Germline CDR1 SQVTM, CDR2 ANQGSEA. This chain's CDR3 is CSVEDLRTVAPARGNTIYF. CDR3 DNA, as far as it was read: TGCAGCGTTGAAGATCTCCGGACAGTGGCCCCCGCTAGAGGAAACACC.

This clone occurred many times. The read halts 3 residues ahead of the CDR3 end, with the missing end drawn from the germline J gene. The chain couples TRBV6-1 to TRBJ1-4, with 7 positions matching TRBD1. Germline V gene data show CDR1 as MNHNS and CDR2 as SASEGT. Germline trimming cut 1 base from V and 8 bases from J; bases unmatched to any gene: 4. There are 14 residues in the CDR3. The CDR3 here is CASSEGQGSEKLFF. The DNA read from the CDR3 is TGTGCCAGCAGTGAAGGACAGGGTAGCGAAAAA.

The table lists this clone with many counts. Sequencing ends 3 residues short of the CDR3 end; the germline J gene provides the rest. The rearrangement links TRBV20-1 to TRBJ1-2; 10 positions match TRBD1. The CDR3 has 15 residues. Germline CDR1 is DFQATT and CDR2 is SNEGSKA (reference sequence). The V gene end was trimmed by 3 bases and the J gene end by 3 bases; junction bases not matched to a gene: 7. The CDR3 spells CSARSDRGKDYGYTF. CDR3 bases read: TGCAGTGCTAGGTCGGACAGGGGGAAAGACTATGGC.

This clone showed up many times. The read ends 3 residues before the CDR3 terminus; that terminus is restored from the germline J gene. The rearrangement joins TRBV10-3 to TRBJ2-7; TRBD2 agrees at 10 bases. Germline loops: CDR1 ENHRY, CDR2 SYGVKD. Trimming at V came to 4 bases and at J to 2 bases, leaving 11 bases not matched to a gene. This CDR3 region has 17 residues. CDR3 residues: CAISGLSGTSDPYEQYF. Incomplete CDR3 DNA: TGTGCCATCAGTGGCTTATCCGGGACTAGCGACCCCTACGAG.